The TCR beta chain under discussion was sequenced for a study of graft-versus-host responses after intestinal transplantation. Overall study: Recipients underwent multivisceral, liver-intestinal, or isolated intestinal transplants. Recipients uniformly received anti-thymocyte globulin induction, followed by tacrolimus and steroids for about 3 years. The study, taken as a whole, reports: Present in recipient marrow, GvH clones included some that appeared first in ileum or blood.

In the case of this clone: What it binds is not known.

This CDR3 has 16 amino acids. The V gene lost 3 bases and the J gene lost 4 bases, with 17 bases spanning the gap. The germline CDR1 and CDR2 sequences are SGHAT and FQNNGV. Clones were sequenced by immunoSEQ multiplex PCR, and TCRdb holds only the in-frame ones, with some missing. The sample comprises about 24,000 clones, 80% to 90% of which are singletons, and around 0.91% rests with the top ten. This clonotype was obtained from a human patient who received an intestinal transplant, so some T cells may come from the graft donor. This material consisted of PBMCs, taken roughly 68 weeks after intestinal transplant. The chain links TRBV11-2 to TRBJ2-3; D is uncertain. This chain's CDR3 is CASSFSPDPQPDTQYF. The CDR3 DNA is TGTGCCAGCAGCTTTAGCCCGGACCCCCAACCAGATACGCAGTATTTT.